This T cell receptor beta chain was captured in a study of T-cell memory formation after mild COVID-19. Study in general: The study found TCR clusters largely donor specific.

The CDR3 loop spans 16 amino acids. CDR1 is SGDLS and CDR2 is YYNGEE in the germline V gene. Trimming took off 0 bases at V and 0 bases at J, with 9 bases between the two ends. As to this clonotype: Its antigen is as yet unknown.

TCRdb redid the calling of the 5' RACE reads with MiXCR, one entry per CDR3 protein. The data show about 190,000 distinct CDR3 sequences, around 30% seen once. Points from the study as a whole: A second wave expanding day 15 to 37 was CD4+-biased; contracting clones were balanced. There was no confirmation that second-wave clones peaking on day 37 were SARS-CoV-2 specific.

Sequenced material: PBMCs or a T cell subset sorted from them (not recorded which). The chain recombines TRBV9 with TRBJ2-2; D unresolved. This receptor was identified in an adult woman who had mild COVID-19 (a few samples of this study predate the infection). Cell type and time point are not known. The CDR3 loop is CASSVVDTSNTGELFF. In DNA, the CDR3 is TGTGCCAGCAGCGTAGTTGACACCTCGAACACCGGGGAGCTGTTTTTT.